The clone carrying this T cell receptor beta chain has more than one count but fewer than ten. Its matching antigen is unknown. V trimming: 2 bases; J trimming: 9 bases; junction bases outside the gene matches: 8. Germline CDR1 is GTSNPN and CDR2 is SVGIG (reference sequence). CDR3 length: 14 amino acids. Amplified TCR beta CDR3 regions derived from RNA transcripts. HTBI primers were used for first-round RT-PCR of the TCR CDR3. TCRdb re-analysed the multiplex PCR reads in MiXCR, keeping a single row per CDR3 protein. The table records about 480,000 distinct CDR3 sequences, 13% to 15% of them present only once. Clinical symptoms, serum thyroxine, TRAb, thyroid ultrasound and orbital computed tomography informed diagnoses. This record comes from a study of T cells in Graves' hyperthyroidism and ophthalmopathy. Regarding the study as a whole: Stable hyperthyroidism was separated from ophthalmopathy by a model based on 13 V-J features.

The receptor comes from a young woman with Graves' hyperthyroidism. The source material was blood. The gene calls are TRBV30 and TRBJ1-5; 9 bases fit TRBD1. CDR3: CAWSPGQGIWPQHF. The CDR3 bases are TGTGCCTGGAGTCCGGGACAGGGAATTTGGCCCCAGCATTTT.